The sequence of this T cell receptor (beta chain) was determined in a study of OX40 agonist ivuxolimab in advanced cancers. Study-level points and caveats: Fewer expanded clones were found on average in CD4+ than in CD8+ T cells.

Profiling relied on immunoSEQ multiplex PCR, and the TCRdb table lists in-frame clones only, not all of them. The data contain 40,000 to 50,000 clones, approximately 87% of them singletons. CDR3 length: 17 amino acids. About this clone: Its antigen is currently unknown.

J is TRBJ2-4 and V is TRBV21-1; the D call of TRBD1 is as the table states it, not checked on the DNA. TRBV21-1 is a pseudogene segment. Sample: CD4+ or CD8+ T cells sorted from blood, taken in a trial of the OX40 agonist ivuxolimab. This clonotype was sampled from an adult with an advanced solid tumor such as melanoma, head and neck, liver or kidney cancer. This chain's CDR3 is CASSVPGQGVGENIQYF. In DNA, the CDR3 is TGTGCCAGCAGCGTACCGGGACAGGGGGTAGGTGAAAACATTCAGTACTTC.